This paragraph reports one T cell receptor beta chain. Its specific antigen is unknown. One base away there is no much larger clone; base qualities are not given. This specimen comes from a study of beta chain features in type 1 diabetes (dated by TCRdb to 2016 to 2019). At the level of the whole study: No differences in mean age, gender distribution, total cell number or subset yield were found between patients and healthy donors. A total of around 110,000,000 sorted cells were examined across all samples, and a strong correlation was observed between cell number per subset and RNA yield. In the study, recently diagnosed type 1 diabetes patients and matched healthy donors were compared on the TCRB repertoires of their sorted circulating CD4+ T cell subsets. Regulatory and stem cell-like memory subsets were obtained from only 8 patients and about eight healthy donors, while naive and central memory subsets were obtained from all 28 donors. The paper as a whole reports these results and caveats: At VDJ recombination sites, type 1 diabetes patients had fewer insertions and more deleted nucleotides, which implies abnormalities in thymic rearrangement. Because the HLA sub-analyses included only small numbers of individuals, any influence of HLA type on TCRB rearrangement was left unresolved. Because cDNA was sequenced instead of genomic DNA, highly expressing activated cells could be over-represented, though the groups showed no difference in activation or CD3 levels. Type 1 diabetes patients showed a moderate but significant shortening of TCRB CDR3 length in all four CD4+ subsets. Naive, central memory and regulatory TCRB repertoires appeared to be more alike among patients than among healthy donors. PCR might favor shorter templates, but patient and control samples were amplified and corrected together, so any skew would affect both groups equally.

The CDR3 runs 14 residues from the cysteine to the phenylalanine. The read is trimmed to its CDR3 DNA, 42 bases read in frame from base 1. Ends trimmed: V by 3 bases, J by 1 base; bases unmatched to a gene: 1. The germline V gene provides CDR1 KGHSH and CDR2 LQKENI. From each donor, a single peripheral blood sample of about 110 mL on average was drawn into heparinised tubes. A BD FACSAria II was used to sort naive, central memory, regulatory and stem cell-like memory CD4+ T cells with a panel that included CD45RO, CCR7, CD25, CD127, CD95 and CD27. A purity above 98% was achieved for all sorted populations. Right away, PBMCs were isolated by Lymphoprep density gradient centrifugation and were stained directly, with no culture step. Samples were stained and sorted in pairs, with one healthy donor and one patient per experiment, so that batch effects were minimized. All of the isolated RNA was reverse transcribed with the High Capacity cDNA Reverse Transcription Kit, so expressed TCRB transcripts were sequenced. Naive, central memory and regulatory T cell samples underwent deep immunoSEQ sequencing, averaging about 3.57 million total reads per sample. Sorted cells were lysed in RLT buffer and RNA was extracted with DNase-treated RNeasy Micro or Mini kits, depending on cell number. To prevent cross-contamination, every cell subset was processed on its own, while patient and healthy donor samples were processed together. The immunoSEQ multiplex PCR was used to amplify TCRB sequences from cDNA, generating 87-bp fragments that spanned the CDR3 region. Amplicons were sequenced on the Illumina HiSeq platform. In the authors' own workflow: PCR bias was computationally corrected using synthetic template baselines, reads within Hamming distance 2 were collapsed, and singletons that could not be merged were discarded. By aligning reads against IMGT, V, D and J genes, CDR3 length, and insertions or deletions at six rearrangement sites were assigned. Within each subset, clonotype counts were normalized to the number of sorted cells before true diversity and Gini coefficients were calculated with the tcR R package. The overlap coefficient, calculated on TCRB nucleotide sequences, was used to quantify repertoire sharing. Out-of-frame TCRB sequences from naive cells were analyzed as a proxy for the pre-selection repertoire. TCRdb carries this immuneACCESS record with in-frame sequences only. Its versions omit some clonotypes, under half of them owing to an unresolved V gene in the studies checked, with the rest unexplained. V, J and clone size reflect that table, while D and trimming were determined from the DNA. This sample holds 200,000 to 250,000 clones; about 9.3% were observed only once. The ten largest account for 0.034% of the sample.

The TCR comes from a woman aged 18-30 years in good health. The specimen sequenced was naive CD4+ T cells from blood. The cell subset or site label for this specimen denotes: true naive CD4+ T cells. The chain employs TRBV18 and TRBJ2-3; 7 bases in the junction line up with TRBD1. The sequence in DNA is TGTGCCAGCTCACCTGACAGGGGCACAGATACGCAGTATTTT. Its protein is CASSPDRGTDTQYF. Beyond the CDR3, the reference TRBV18 and TRBJ2-3 genes provide the residues; the full variable domain reads: NAGVMQNPRHLVRRRGQEARLRCSPMKGHSHVYWYRQLPEEGLKFMVYLQKENIIDESGMPKERFSAEFPKEGPSILRIQQVVRGDSAAYFCASSPDRGTDTQYFGPGTRLTVL.